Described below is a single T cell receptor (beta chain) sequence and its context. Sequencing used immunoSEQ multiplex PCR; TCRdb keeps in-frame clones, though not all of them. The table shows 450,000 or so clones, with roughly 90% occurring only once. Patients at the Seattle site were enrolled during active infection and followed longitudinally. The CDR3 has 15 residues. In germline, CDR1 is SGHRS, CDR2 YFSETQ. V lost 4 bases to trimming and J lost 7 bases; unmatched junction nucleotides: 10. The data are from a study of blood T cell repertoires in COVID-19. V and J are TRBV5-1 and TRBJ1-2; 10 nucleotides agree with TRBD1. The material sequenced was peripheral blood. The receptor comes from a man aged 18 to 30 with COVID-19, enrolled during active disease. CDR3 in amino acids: CASSPTTGGSGGYTF. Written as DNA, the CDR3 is TGCGCCAGCAGCCCGACGACAGGGGGCTCTGGTGGCTACACCTTC.